The present T cell receptor (beta chain) was sequenced within a study of T cells in Graves' hyperthyroidism and ophthalmopathy. Overall study: Peripheral blood was taken when the disease was first diagnosed, before any treatment began.

Study conclusions and caveats: Researchers found most expanded thyroid clonotypes above 0.001 in blood as well.

It was RNA transcripts that yielded the amplified TCR beta CDR3 regions. TCR CDR3 underwent first-round RT-PCR with the HTBI primer set. In TCRdb, the multiplex PCR reads were re-called with MiXCR into one record per CDR3 protein. The sample holds about 460,000 distinct CDR3 sequences, roughly 22% seen once. Germline CDR1 and CDR2: MNHNS and SASEGT. The V and J ends lost 2 bases and 5 bases respectively, with 10 bases between them. The CDR3 runs 14 residues. For this clonotype: Its antigen is as yet unknown.

This TCR was recovered from a woman in her 70s with Graves' ophthalmopathy. Sequenced sample: blood. J is TRBJ1-5 and V is TRBV6-1, with a tentative D call TRBD1 (5 bases). CDR3 region: CASSEFGGDQPQHF. The CDR3 DNA reads as TGTGCCAGCAGTGAATTCGGGGGGGATCAGCCCCAGCATTTT.